Following are 22 T cell receptor beta chains from one sample sequenced in a study of blood T cell repertoires in COVID-19. Clones were sequenced by immunoSEQ multiplex PCR, and TCRdb holds only the in-frame ones, with some missing. The sample contains some 100,000 clones, around 84% of which appear only once. Sequencing was carried out using peripheral blood. These receptors all come from a woman aged 55-69 years with acute or convalescent COVID-19.

The chain has TRBV5-1 and TRBJ1-1; no reliable D call. The CDR3 runs 15 residues. V gave up 3 bases and J gave up 3 bases, with 15 bases separating them. Germline assignment: CDR1 SGHRS and CDR2 YFSETQ. CDR3 DNA: TGCGCCAGCAGCTCTTCACTGAGGGATGACACTGAAGCTTTCTTT. Amino acid sequence: CASSSSLRDDTEAFF. The full variable domain, with the rest looked up from reference TRBV5-1 and TRBJ1-1, is KAGVTQTPRYLIKTRGQQVTLSCSPISGHRSVSWYQQTPGQGLQFLFEYFSETQRNKGNFPGRFSGRQFSNSRSEMNVSTLELGDSALYLCASSSSLRDDTEAFFGQGTRLTVV.

For the CDR3, the DNA is TGTGCCAGCAGCGAACAAGGACAGGGGTCTGGCTACACCTTC. As protein: CASSEQGQGSGYTF. This rearrangement joins TRBV4-2 to TRBJ1-2, with 9 bases that match TRBD1. The V gene end was trimmed by 5 bases and the J gene end by 7 bases; junction bases not matched to a gene: 8. This CDR3 contains 14 residues. Germline CDR1 is LGHNA and CDR2 is YNFKEQ.

The chain joins TRBV5-6 to TRBJ1-2; TRBD1 aligns across 8 bases. V lost 4 bases to trimming and J lost 8 bases; unmatched junction nucleotides: 10. Germline-derived CDR1 and CDR2 are SGHDT and YYEEEE. The CDR3 sequence is 14 residues long. This CDR3 reads CASSPTTGGGGYTF. CDR3 nucleotides: TGTGCCAGCAGCCCGACCACAGGGGGAGGGGGCTACACCTTC.

The chain couples TRBV7-2 to TRBJ2-1; 7 bases line up with TRBD2. Germline V gives CDR1 SGHTA, CDR2 FQGNSA. The CDR3 spans 19 residues. The junction had 17 bases not matched to a gene; V was cut back by 5 bases and J by 1 base. CDR3 bases: TGTGCCAGCAGCCTCCGGGCGAGCGGGGAGGAGGGATCCTACAATGAGCAGTTCTTC. This translates into CASSLRASGEEGSYNEQFF.

The V call is TRBV5-3, the J call TRBJ2-1, with TRBD2 matching 11 bases. TRBV5-3 is noted as an ORF with a role that remains uncertain. The V and J ends lost 0 bases and 10 bases, in that order; junction bases with no gene match: 6. CDR3 length equals 15 residues. CDR3 sequence (DNA): TGTGCCAGAAGCTTGGAGCTAGCGGGGGGTGGGGAGCAGTTCTTC. This sequence encodes CARSLELAGGGEQFF.

The gene calls are TRBV7-2 and TRBJ2-7; 9 positions agree with TRBD2. This CDR3 has 16 residues. Germline CDR1 SGHTA, CDR2 FQGNSA. V shed 5 bases, J shed 4 bases, and the junction held 12 bases outside the gene matches. The DNA of the CDR3 is TGTGCCAGCAGCCAAACCTACTTGACTAGCGGTTACGAGCAGTACTTC. Translation gives CASSQTYLTSGYEQYF.

The V gene is TRBV7-8, the J gene TRBJ2-3; 7 nucleotides agree with TRBD1. Trimming cost V 5 bases and J 4 bases; bases outside gene matches: 18. The CDR3 runs to 18 residues. The germline gives CDR1 SGHVS, CDR2 FQNEAQ. The CDR3 nucleotides are TGTGCCAGCAGCCCCGACCGGGACAGCTTCCCTCCCGCAGATACGCAGTATTTT. It specifies CASSPDRDSFPPADTQYF.

The chain joins TRBV3-1 (or the pseudogene TRBV3-2) to TRBJ1-3; D might be TRBD1 (6 bases). Germline assignment: CDR1 LGHDT and CDR2 YNNKEL (reference sequence). V lost 1 base to trimming and J lost 4 bases, with 14 bases between them. The CDR3 length is 16 residues. CDR3 sequence (DNA): TGTGCCAGCAGCCAAGTGAGGGGGACGGTAGGAAACACCATATATTTT. It translates to CASSQVRGTVGNTIYF.

This chain links TRBV29-1 with TRBJ1-3; D not certain. Germline values: CDR1 SQVTM, CDR2 ANQGSEA. V was pared by 5 bases and J by 0 bases, with 11 bases between. CDR3 length: 14 amino acids. The CDR3 coding sequence is TGCAGCGTTTTGGTCACCAGCTCTGGAAACACCATATATTTT. Translated: CSVLVTSSGNTIYF.

The V and J genes are TRBV19 and TRBJ1-5, with D perhaps TRBD1 (6 bases). Between the trimmed V and J ends, which lost 6 bases and 3 bases, there was a span of 15 bases. CDR3 length: 15 residues. Per the germline V gene, CDR1 is LNHDA and CDR2 is SQIVND (reference sequence). The DNA for the CDR3 is TGTGCCAGTAGGAAGGTAGGGGGTCCCAATCAGCCCCAGCATTTT. Its translation: CASRKVGGPNQPQHF.

The chain carries TRBV11-3 and TRBJ2-1; D not resolved. Deletions cut 1 base from V and 2 bases from J, with 9 bases between. Germline CDR1 reads SGHNT; CDR2 reads YENEEA. The CDR3 consists of 15 residues. The CDR3 region is CASSLVEQAYNEQFF. The CDR3, as DNA: TGTGCCAGCAGCTTAGTCGAGCAGGCCTACAATGAGCAGTTCTTC.

The genes are TRBV5-1 and TRBJ2-2; D may be TRBD2 (6 bases). The CDR3 length is 16 residues. The ends were cut back, 4 bases at V and 0 bases at J, with 13 bases in the middle. The germline V gene encodes CDR1 SGHRS and CDR2 YFSETQ. CDR3 in amino acids: CASSRQTSTNTGELFF. Here the CDR3 DNA reads TGCGCCAGCAGCCGGCAGACTAGTACGAACACCGGGGAGCTGTTTTTT. The whole variable domain, remainder taken from reference TRBV5-1 and TRBJ2-2, is KAGVTQTPRYLIKTRGQQVTLSCSPISGHRSVSWYQQTPGQGLQFLFEYFSETQRNKGNFPGRFSGRQFSNSRSEMNVSTLELGDSALYLCASSRQTSTNTGELFFGEGSRLTVL.

The rearrangement links TRBV7-2 to TRBJ2-7; the match to TRBD1 covers 7 bases. The length of the CDR3 is 15 residues. V gave up 1 base and J gave up 4 bases; unmatched junction bases: 7. The germline V gene encodes CDR1 SGHTA and CDR2 FQGNSA. This CDR3 reads CASSLGQGGSYEQYF. The CDR3 DNA follows: TGTGCCAGCAGCTTAGGACAGGGTGGGTCTTACGAGCAGTACTTC.

This sequence joins TRBV7-3 and TRBJ1-1; 8 nucleotides match TRBD1. Unmatched junction bases numbered 5, after V lost 5 bases and J lost 3 bases. Per germline, CDR1 SGHTA and CDR2 FQGTGA. CDR3 length equals 14 residues. The CDR3 DNA reads as TGTGCCAGCAGCGGACAGGGAGGGGACACTGAAGCTTTCTTT. It is translated as CASSGQGGDTEAFF.

The chain employs TRBV27 and TRBJ1-4, with D possibly matching TRBD1 (6 bases). The CDR3 contains 15 residues. With 2 bases removed from V and 8 bases from J, the gap between germline ends came to 15 bases. From germline, CDR1 is MNHEY and CDR2 SMNVEV (reference sequence). CDR3 in amino acids: CASSLSGGRGEKLFF. The DNA for the CDR3 is TGTGCCAGCAGTTTAAGTGGGGGCAGGGGAGAAAAACTGTTTTTT.

Concerning this clone itself: A junction boundary mismatches the germline segment, possibly from a read error. For the CDR3, the DNA is TGTGCCAGCAGCGTAGCGGAGGGTGAGAAGCATTTT. Encoded protein: CASSVAEGEKHF. This sequence joins TRBV9 and TRBJ1-3; D remains unclear. The CDR3 runs to 12 residues. Germline V gene data show CDR1 as SGDLS and CDR2 as YYNGEE.

This chain uses TRBV29-1 with TRBJ1-1; D perhaps matches TRBD1 (6 bases). Germline lookup yields CDR1 SQVTM and CDR2 ANQGSEA. This CDR3 region has 10 residues. Deletions cut 7 bases from V and 10 bases from J, with 13 bases between. The CDR3 DNA reads as TGCAGCGCCGGGCAGGGGTTAGCTTTCTTT. Translating gives CSAGQGLAFF.

V and J are TRBV7-9 and TRBJ1-2; 11 positions match TRBD1. The CDR3 runs to 16 residues. With V trimmed by 4 bases and J by 6 bases, 10 bases remained unmatched. Germline V gene sequence: CDR1 SEHNR, CDR2 FQNEAQ (reference sequence). The CDR3 spells CASSSLRTGGVNGYTF. In DNA form, the CDR3 reads TGTGCCAGCAGCTCCCTCCGGACAGGGGGCGTCAATGGCTACACCTTC.

V is TRBV5-1 and J is TRBJ2-7; no reliable D call. Germline V gene data show CDR1 as SGHRS and CDR2 as YFSETQ. V gave up 1 base and J gave up 3 bases, with 11 bases separating them. This CDR3 has 14 amino acids. CDR3 sequence (DNA): TGCGCCAGCAGCTTGTTGGGCACCTACTACGAGCAGTACTTC. It encodes CASSLLGTYYEQYF.

The CDR3 DNA sequence: TGTGCCAGCTCGCTACAGGCTACCTTGAACACTGAAGCTTTCTTT. It yields the protein CASSLQATLNTEAFF. The V call is TRBV18, the J call TRBJ1-1; maybe TRBD1 (5 bases). The CDR3 extends over 15 amino acids. CDR1 KGHSH and CDR2 LQKENI come from the germline V gene. Trimming stripped 6 bases from V and 0 bases from J, with 14 bases between. Looking up the rest from reference TRBV18 and TRBJ1-1 gives the full variable domain: NAGVMQNPRHLVRRRGQEARLRCSPMKGHSHVYWYRQLPEEGLKFMVYLQKENIIDESGMPKERFSAEFPKEGPSILRIQQVVRGDSAAYFCASSLQATLNTEAFFGQGTRLTVV.

This sequence joins TRBV3-1 (or the pseudogene TRBV3-2) and TRBJ1-5, with a possible D match to TRBD1 (5 bases). CDR1 LGHDT and CDR2 YNNKEL come from the germline V gene (reference sequence). Trimming removed 1 base at V and 0 bases at J, with 10 bases between. This CDR3 spans 16 amino acids. CDR3 coding DNA: TGTGCCAGCAGCCAAGCGGGGGACCCTAGCAATCAGCCCCAGCATTTT. The encoded protein is CASSQAGDPSNQPQHF.

With respect to this clone: The junction departs from the called germline gene at one end, perhaps through a read error. V and J are TRBV7-7 and TRBJ2-5; TRBD2 matches 7 bases. The CDR3 sequence is 12 residues long. Germline CDR1 is SSHAT and CDR2 is FNYEAQ (reference sequence). CDR3 nucleotide sequence: TGTGCTAGCAGCTTAGCGGGCGAGACCCAGTACTTC. It is translated as CASSLAGETQYF.